These T cell receptor beta chains were read from a single sample in a study of OX40 agonist ivuxolimab in advanced cancers. Sequencing was performed with immunoSEQ multiplex PCR; in TCRdb, only in-frame clones are kept and a portion is missing. The sample contains approximately 86,000 clones, roughly 93% of which appear only once. The sequencing here drew on CD4+ or CD8+ T cells sorted from blood, taken in a trial of the OX40 agonist ivuxolimab. The source is an adult with an advanced solid tumor such as melanoma, head and neck, liver or kidney cancer. Each CDR3 is given with its conserved first and last residue. Fields, in order: D gene, V gene, J gene, clone size, CDR3 protein, CDR3 DNA. D genes are given only for firm matches. The size of a clone is reported for some rows only, either as once, few or many, or as a class for expanded clones.

d_call: TRBD1; v_call: TRBV28; j_call: TRBJ1-5; clone_size: NA; cdr3_aa: CASRPGTGRGSNQPQHF; cdr3_nt: TGTGCCAGCAGGCCGGGGACAGGGAGGGGGTCAAATCAGCCCCAGCATTTT
d_call: TRBD1; v_call: TRBV28; j_call: TRBJ1-2; clone_size: once; cdr3_aa: CASSPNYQTGGARLFGYTF; cdr3_nt: TGTGCCAGCAGCCCTAACTATCAGACAGGGGGCGCTAGACTGTTTGGCTACACCTTC
d_call: NA; v_call: TRBV6-5; j_call: TRBJ2-5; clone_size: NA; cdr3_aa: CATRPRPVQETQYF; cdr3_nt: TGTGCCACCAGACCGCGCCCGGTGCAAGAGACCCAGTACTTC
d_call: NA; v_call: TRBV28; j_call: TRBJ2-1; clone_size: NA; cdr3_aa: CASKGYSDEQFF; cdr3_nt: TGTGCCAGCAAGGGTTATTCAGATGAGCAGTTCTTC
d_call: TRBD1; v_call: TRBV9; j_call: TRBJ2-7; clone_size: NA; cdr3_aa: CASSPSPGQNYEQYF; cdr3_nt: TGTGCCAGCAGCCCTTCTCCGGGACAGAACTACGAGCAGTACTTC
d_call: NA; v_call: TRBV6-1; j_call: TRBJ2-5; clone_size: NA; cdr3_aa: CASNEVLGETQYF; cdr3_nt: TGTGCCAGCAATGAGGTTCTAGGAGAGACCCAGTACTTC
d_call: NA; v_call: TRBV28; j_call: TRBJ1-3; clone_size: NA; cdr3_aa: CASRSSAGRNTIYF; cdr3_nt: TGTGCCAGCAGATCGTCGGCCGGGAGAAACACCATATATTTT
d_call: TRBD2; v_call: TRBV6-1; j_call: TRBJ2-1; clone_size: NA; cdr3_aa: CASSVTGGRYNEQFF; cdr3_nt: TGTGCCAGCAGTGTCACGGGGGGGCGATACAATGAGCAGTTCTTC
d_call: TRBD1; v_call: TRBV7-2; j_call: TRBJ1-4; clone_size: NA; cdr3_aa: CASSPPGQLNEKLFF; cdr3_nt: TGTGCCAGCAGCCCCCCGGGACAGCTAAATGAAAAACTGTTTTTT
d_call: NA; v_call: TRBV19; j_call: TRBJ2-1; clone_size: NA; cdr3_aa: CASSSGRYNEQFF; cdr3_nt: TGTGCCAGTAGTAGCGGACGGTACAATGAGCAGTTCTTC
d_call: TRBD1; v_call: TRBV19; j_call: TRBJ1-1; clone_size: once; cdr3_aa: CASSNTGGGGTEAFF; cdr3_nt: TGTGCCAGTAGCAATACAGGGGGCGGCGGGACTGAAGCTTTCTTT
d_call: NA; v_call: TRBV6-6; j_call: TRBJ2-1; clone_size: NA; cdr3_aa: CASREDNEQFF; cdr3_nt: TGTGCCAGCAGGGAAGACAATGAGCAGTTCTTC
d_call: NA; v_call: TRBV28; j_call: TRBJ2-7; clone_size: NA; cdr3_aa: CASSSPPSYEQYF; cdr3_nt: TGTGCCAGCAGTTCCCCTCCCTCCTACGAGCAGTACTTC
d_call: TRBD2; v_call: TRBV11-2; j_call: TRBJ2-1; clone_size: NA; cdr3_aa: CASSIHGTSGTGEQFF; cdr3_nt: TGTGCCAGCAGCATCCACGGGACTAGCGGGACCGGTGAGCAGTTCTTC
d_call: NA; v_call: TRBV5-5; j_call: TRBJ1-1; clone_size: NA; cdr3_aa: CASSLRGRGTATEAFF; cdr3_nt: TGTGCCAGCAGCTTGAGGGGCCGGGGGACCGCCACTGAAGCTTTCTTT
d_call: NA; v_call: TRBV7-6; j_call: TRBJ2-5; clone_size: NA; cdr3_aa: CASSLRGGARSQETQYF; cdr3_nt: TGTGCCAGCAGCTTAAGGGGGGGCGCACGGAGCCAAGAGACCCAGTACTTC
d_call: NA; v_call: TRBV4-3; j_call: TRBJ1-1; clone_size: NA; cdr3_aa: CASSEGGRSNTEAFF; cdr3_nt: TGCGCCAGCAGCGAGGGAGGGCGTTCGAACACTGAAGCTTTCTTT
d_call: TRBD1; v_call: TRBV9; j_call: TRBJ1-4; clone_size: NA; cdr3_aa: CASSARQGPGTANEKLFF; cdr3_nt: TGTGCCAGCAGCGCTAGACAGGGGCCGGGAACAGCTAATGAAAAACTGTTTTTT
d_call: NA; v_call: TRBV5-4; j_call: TRBJ2-1; clone_size: once; cdr3_aa: CASSWGGNEQFF; cdr3_nt: TGTGCCAGCAGCTGGGGTGGCAATGAGCAGTTCTTC
d_call: NA; v_call: TRBV5-4; j_call: TRBJ1-2; clone_size: NA; cdr3_aa: CASSLRASNYGYTF; cdr3_nt: TGTGCCAGCAGCTTGCGGGCCTCTAACTATGGCTACACCTTC
d_call: NA; v_call: TRBV4-2; j_call: TRBJ2-1; clone_size: once; cdr3_aa: CASSQVSASSYNEQFF; cdr3_nt: TGTGCCAGCAGCCAAGTATCAGCGAGCTCCTACAATGAGCAGTTCTTC
d_call: TRBD2; v_call: TRBV5-1; j_call: TRBJ2-3; clone_size: NA; cdr3_aa: CASSFLAGGARSTDTQYF; cdr3_nt: TGCGCCAGCAGCTTTCTAGCGGGAGGGGCGAGGAGCACAGATACGCAGTATTTT
d_call: TRBD1; v_call: TRBV11-1; j_call: TRBJ2-5; clone_size: NA; cdr3_aa: CASRGGTGPQETQYF; cdr3_nt: TGTGCCAGCAGGGGTGGGACAGGGCCACAAGAGACCCAGTACTTC
d_call: TRBD2; v_call: TRBV4-1; j_call: TRBJ2-7; clone_size: NA; cdr3_aa: CASSPNSPSGSRYEQYF; cdr3_nt: TGCGCCAGCAGCCCCAACTCCCCTAGCGGGAGTAGGTACGAGCAGTACTTC
d_call: NA; v_call: TRBV7-9; j_call: TRBJ1-4; clone_size: once; cdr3_aa: CASSTQGSTNEKLFF; cdr3_nt: TGTGCCAGCAGCACACAGGGATCCACTAATGAAAAACTGTTTTTT
d_call: NA; v_call: TRBV15; j_call: TRBJ1-4; clone_size: NA; cdr3_aa: CATSRMTEEKLFF; cdr3_nt: TGTGCCACCAGCAGGATGACAGAAGAAAAACTGTTTTTT
d_call: TRBD2; v_call: TRBV28; j_call: TRBJ2-3; clone_size: NA; cdr3_aa: CASSSSSGTSTDTQYF; cdr3_nt: TGTGCCAGCAGTTCTTCCAGCGGGACTAGCACAGATACGCAGTATTTT
d_call: NA; v_call: TRBV10-2; j_call: TRBJ1-2; clone_size: few; cdr3_aa: CASSEIGGSNYGYTF; cdr3_nt: TGCGCCAGCAGTGAGATAGGGGGGAGTAACTATGGCTACACCTTC
d_call: TRBD2; v_call: TRBV2; j_call: TRBJ2-5; clone_size: NA; cdr3_aa: CASRPDGGETQYF; cdr3_nt: TGTGCCAGCAGACCCGACGGGGGGGAGACCCAGTACTTC
d_call: NA; v_call: TRBV5-4; j_call: TRBJ2-3; clone_size: NA; cdr3_aa: CASSLSSATDTQYF; cdr3_nt: TGTGCCAGCAGCTTGTCGTCAGCCACAGATACGCAGTATTTT
d_call: NA; v_call: TRBV5-4; j_call: TRBJ1-4; clone_size: NA; cdr3_aa: CASSLGTLTNEKLFF; cdr3_nt: TGTGCCAGCAGCTTGGGGACACTAACTAATGAAAAACTGTTTTTT
d_call: TRBD2; v_call: TRBV19; j_call: TRBJ2-7; clone_size: NA; cdr3_aa: CASQPGTSGRYEQYF; cdr3_nt: TGTGCCAGTCAGCCCGGGACTAGCGGGAGGTACGAGCAGTACTTC